This TCR beta chain was recorded in a study of T cells after somatic rescue of genetic block. Only in-frame clones appear in the TCRdb table, and some are missing; sequencing was by immunoSEQ multiplex PCR. The table includes 55,000 or so clones, 90% to 97% detected once. The clonotype comes from a child younger than two. Sequenced material: peripheral blood mononuclear cells (PBMCs).

DNA of the CDR3: TGTGCCAGCAGCTTGGGACAGGGCCTCTACAATGAGCAGTTCTTC. It specifies CASSLGQGLYNEQFF. This chain links TRBV5-5 with TRBJ2-1, with 7 bases aligning to TRBD1. The CDR3 is 15 residues long. The germline CDR1 and CDR2 sequences are SGHKS and YYEKEE (reference sequence). J lost 3 bases, V lost 0 bases, and 3 bases had no gene match.